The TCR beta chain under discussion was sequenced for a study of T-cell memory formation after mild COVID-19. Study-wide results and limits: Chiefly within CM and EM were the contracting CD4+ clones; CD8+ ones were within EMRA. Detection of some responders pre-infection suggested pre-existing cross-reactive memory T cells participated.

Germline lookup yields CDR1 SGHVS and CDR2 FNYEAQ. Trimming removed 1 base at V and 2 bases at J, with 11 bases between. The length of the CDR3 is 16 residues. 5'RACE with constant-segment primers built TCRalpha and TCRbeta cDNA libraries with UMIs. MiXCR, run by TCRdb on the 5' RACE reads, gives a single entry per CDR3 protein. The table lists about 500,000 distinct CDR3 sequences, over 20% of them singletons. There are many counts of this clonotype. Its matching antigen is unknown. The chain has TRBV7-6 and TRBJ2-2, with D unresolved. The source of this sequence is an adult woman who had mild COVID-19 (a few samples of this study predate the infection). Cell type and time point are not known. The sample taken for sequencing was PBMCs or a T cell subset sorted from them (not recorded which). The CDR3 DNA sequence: TGTGCCAGCAGCTTAGACGCGAGTGCAAACACCGGGGAGCTGTTTTTT. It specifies CASSLDASANTGELFF.